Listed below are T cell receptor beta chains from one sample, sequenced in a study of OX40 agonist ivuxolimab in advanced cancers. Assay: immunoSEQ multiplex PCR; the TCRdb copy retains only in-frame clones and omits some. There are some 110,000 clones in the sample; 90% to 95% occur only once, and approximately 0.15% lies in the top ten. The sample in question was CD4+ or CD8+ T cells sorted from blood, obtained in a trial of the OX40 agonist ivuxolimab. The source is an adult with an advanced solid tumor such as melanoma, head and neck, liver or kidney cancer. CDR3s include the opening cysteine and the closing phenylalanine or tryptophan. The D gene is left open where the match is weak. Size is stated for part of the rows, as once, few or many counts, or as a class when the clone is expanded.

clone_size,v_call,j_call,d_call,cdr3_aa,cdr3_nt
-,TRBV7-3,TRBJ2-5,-,CASSSGQQETQYF,TGTGCCAGCAGCTCCGGACAGCAAGAGACCCAGTACTTC
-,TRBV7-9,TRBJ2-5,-,CASSSARETQYF,TGTGCCAGCAGCTCTGCACGGGAGACCCAGTACTTC
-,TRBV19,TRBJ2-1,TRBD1,CASSIRQGSNNEQFF,TGTGCCAGTAGTATACGACAGGGTAGTAACAATGAGCAGTTCTTC
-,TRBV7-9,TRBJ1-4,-,CASSLGDVTFDEKLFF,TGTGCCAGCAGCTTAGGGGACGTAACCTTCGATGAAAAACTGTTTTTT
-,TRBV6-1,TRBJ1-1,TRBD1,CASSGPGQGGMNTEAFF,TGTGCCAGCAGTGGTCCAGGACAGGGGGGTATGAACACTGAAGCTTTCTTT
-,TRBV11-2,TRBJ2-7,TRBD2,CASSSPGGAYEQYF,TGTGCCAGCAGCTCCCCGGGAGGAGCCTACGAGCAGTACTTC
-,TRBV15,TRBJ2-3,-,CATSRAPHSVVSTDTQYF,TGTGCCACCAGCAGAGCCCCCCACTCCGTAGTTAGCACAGATACGCAGTATTTT
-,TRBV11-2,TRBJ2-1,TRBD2,CASSSSGRQYNEQFF,TGTGCCAGCAGCTCTAGCGGGAGACAATACAATGAGCAGTTCTTC
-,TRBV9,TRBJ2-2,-,CASTGQRPTGELFF,TGTGCCAGCACCGGACAGCGCCCAACCGGGGAGCTGTTTTTT
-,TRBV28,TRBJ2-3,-,CASSLRGAVPQRTQYF,TGTGCCAGCAGTTTACGGGGCGCGGTCCCTCAGAGGACGCAGTATTTT
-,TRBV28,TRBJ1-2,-,CASLGQYYGYTF,TGTGCCAGCCTTGGACAGTACTATGGCTACACCTTC
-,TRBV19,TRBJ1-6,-,CASSRPRDSQNSPLHF,TGTGCCAGTAGTCGACCCCGGGACTCACAAAATTCACCCCTCCACTTT
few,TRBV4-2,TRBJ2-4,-,CASSLVGTAKNIQYF,TGTGCCAGCAGCCTTGTAGGGACGGCCAAAAACATTCAGTACTTC
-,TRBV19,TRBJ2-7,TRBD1,CASSVQGARDDEQYF,TGTGCCAGTAGTGTTCAGGGGGCGCGGGATGACGAGCAGTACTTC
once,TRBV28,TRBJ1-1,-,CASSSRSGKERKGLAFF,TGTGCCAGCAGTTCCCGTTCGGGGAAGGAAAGGAAAGGGTTGGCTTTCTTT